Listed below are T cell receptor beta chains from one sample, sequenced in a study of naive and memory T cell subsets. TCRdb passed the UMI-ligation and nested PCR reads through MiXCR, listing each CDR3 protein once. The sample carries about 90,000 distinct CDR3 sequences, roughly 7.3% recorded once. The material sequenced was central memory CD4+ T cells from blood. The receptors come from a human donor in good health. Both conserved end residues are part of each CDR3. Each record gives: V gene, J gene, clone size, D gene, CDR3 protein, CDR3 DNA. A D gene is named only where the DNA matches it firmly. A row's size may be missing; if present it is once, few, many or a size class.

>TRBV7-6|TRBJ2-1|few|.
CASSPRPLGGEQFF
TGTGCCAGCAGCCCCCGGCCTCTTGGGGGTGAGCAGTTCTTC
>TRBV4-3|TRBJ2-1|.|TRBD2
CASSQEGWGLAGFSQFF
TGCGCCAGCAGCCAAGAAGGCTGGGGACTAGCGGGGTTTTCGCAGTTCTTC
>TRBV11-2|TRBJ2-1|.|TRBD2
CASSLREVAGGDEQFF
TGTGCCAGCAGCTTAAGGGAAGTAGCTGGGGGGGATGAGCAGTTCTTC
>TRBV20-1|TRBJ2-1|.|TRBD2
CSAISGTSNLRANEQFF
TGCAGTGCTATTTCCGGGACTAGTAATTTAAGGGCCAATGAGCAGTTCTTC
>TRBV14|TRBJ2-1|few|TRBD2
CASSQVVWREGGNEQFF
TGTGCCAGCAGCCAAGTCGTCTGGCGGGAGGGAGGCAATGAGCAGTTCTTC
>TRBV9|TRBJ2-3|.|TRBD2
CASSVDKLAGVSDTQYF
TGTGCCAGCAGCGTAGATAAACTAGCGGGAGTCTCAGATACGCAGTATTTT
>TRBV5-4|TRBJ2-5|.|.
CASSLWGFQETQYF
TGTGCCAGCAGCTTGTGGGGGTTCCAAGAGACCCAGTACTTC
>TRBV4-2|TRBJ2-1|few|TRBD2
CASSQGDAGGNEQFF
TGTGCCAGCAGCCAAGGGGACGCGGGGGGGAATGAGCAGTTCTTC
>TRBV6-1|TRBJ2-7|many|.
CASRAPGNYEQYF
TGTGCCAGCAGGGCCCCAGGGAACTACGAGCAGTACTTC
>TRBV20-1|TRBJ2-1|many|TRBD2
CSARDQGRAGQFF
TGCAGTGCTAGAGATCAAGGGAGGGCGGGGCAGTTCTTC
>TRBV3-1|TRBJ1-1|many|.
CASSDLQTAFF
TGTGCCAGCAGCGACCTACAAACAGCTTTCTTT
>TRBV5-6|TRBJ2-7|many|TRBD1
CASSPTGTGSYEQYF
TGTGCCAGCAGCCCGACAGGGACCGGCAGCTACGAGCAGTACTTC
>TRBV12-3/TRBV12-4|TRBJ2-2|few|.
CASTRQEGYAGELFF
TGTGCCAGCACCAGACAGGAGGGGTACGCCGGGGAGCTGTTTTTT
>TRBV30|TRBJ2-3|.|.
CAWSVRLSDTQYF
TGTGCCTGGAGTGTACGACTCTCAGATACGCAGTATTTT
>TRBV6-1|TRBJ1-2|many|TRBD1
CASSEGVGGWYTF
TGTGCCAGCAGTGAAGGTGTAGGGGGCTGGTACACCTTC
>TRBV30|TRBJ1-1|many|.
CAWSAQPTTEAFF
TGTGCCTGGAGCGCTCAGCCCACCACTGAAGCTTTCTTT
>TRBV7-2|TRBJ1-6|many|TRBD1
CASSFPGGDSPLHF
TGTGCCAGCAGCTTCCCAGGGGGGGATTCACCCCTCCACTTT
>TRBV28|TRBJ2-7|.|TRBD1
CASSWWGQGSSYEQYF
TGTGCCAGCAGTTGGTGGGGACAGGGGAGCTCCTACGAGCAGTACTTC
>TRBV12-3/TRBV12-4|TRBJ1-1|many|.
CASSLRGVAFF
TGTGCCAGCAGTTTGAGGGGGGTCGCTTTCTTT
>TRBV25-1|TRBJ1-1|many|.
CASSDGHTEAFF
TGTGCCAGCAGTGACGGACACACTGAAGCTTTCTTT
>TRBV19|TRBJ1-5|many|.
CASTVGGAQPQHF
TGTGCCAGTACTGTAGGGGGGGCTCAGCCCCAGCATTTT
>TRBV28|TRBJ2-7|few|TRBD1
CASSLGTAHLQQYF
TGTGCCAGCAGTTTAGGGACAGCCCACCTACAGCAGTACTTC
>TRBV2|TRBJ2-3|many|.
CASSPQGRGSTDTQYF
TGTGCCAGCAGTCCACAGGGTCGGGGTAGCACAGATACGCAGTATTTT
>TRBV5-5|TRBJ2-3|many|.
CASSLGHVSSTDTQYF
TGTGCCAGCAGCTTGGGTCATGTTTCTAGCACAGATACGCAGTATTTT
>TRBV6-2/TRBV6-3|TRBJ2-5|few|TRBD1
CASKTGGVETQYF
TGTGCCAGTAAAACAGGGGGCGTAGAGACCCAGTACTTC
>TRBV7-9|TRBJ2-1|many|.
CASSPTVRDEQFF
TGTGCCAGCAGCCCCACGGTTCGGGATGAGCAGTTCTTC
>TRBV2|TRBJ1-3|many|.
CASSRTENTIYF
TGTGCCAGCAGTCGGACGGAAAACACCATATATTTT
>TRBV24-1|TRBJ2-3|many|TRBD2
CATSDLQTSGANTQYF
TGTGCCACCAGTGATTTGCAGACTAGCGGGGCTAATACGCAGTATTTT
>TRBV7-9|TRBJ2-2|few|.
CASSLVPGINTGELFF
TGTGCCAGCAGCTTAGTCCCGGGGATCAACACCGGGGAGCTGTTTTTT
>TRBV20-1|TRBJ2-3|.|TRBD2
CSARGGLAGITDTQYF
TGCAGTGCTAGAGGGGGTCTAGCGGGAATTACAGATACGCAGTATTTT
>TRBV12-3/TRBV12-4|TRBJ2-3|few|.
CASSSRDPDTQYF
TGTGCCAGCAGTTCCCGGGATCCAGATACGCAGTATTTT
>TRBV5-6|TRBJ2-3|few|TRBD2
CASSPQRLATDTQYF
TGTGCCAGCAGCCCACAGAGACTAGCAACAGATACGCAGTATTTT
>TRBV6-2/TRBV6-3|TRBJ2-3|many|.
CASSHVPDTQYF
TGTGCCAGCAGCCACGTCCCAGATACGCAGTATTTT
>TRBV4-3|TRBJ2-5|few|.
CASSLDGYQETQYF
TGCGCCAGCAGCCTCGACGGTTACCAAGAGACCCAGTACTTC
>TRBV19|TRBJ2-6|.|.
CASSIGGAGANVLTF
TGTGCCAGTAGTATTGGGGGGGCCGGGGCCAACGTCCTGACTTTC
>TRBV7-9|TRBJ2-1|few|TRBD2
CASSPPGGRGGNEQFF
TGTGCCAGCAGCCCCCCGGGGGGGAGGGGTGGGAATGAGCAGTTCTTC
>TRBV6-2/TRBV6-3|TRBJ2-1|many|TRBD1
CASSYSDRGLSTRQFF
TGTGCCAGCAGTTACTCGGACAGGGGGCTGTCTACGCGGCAGTTCTTC